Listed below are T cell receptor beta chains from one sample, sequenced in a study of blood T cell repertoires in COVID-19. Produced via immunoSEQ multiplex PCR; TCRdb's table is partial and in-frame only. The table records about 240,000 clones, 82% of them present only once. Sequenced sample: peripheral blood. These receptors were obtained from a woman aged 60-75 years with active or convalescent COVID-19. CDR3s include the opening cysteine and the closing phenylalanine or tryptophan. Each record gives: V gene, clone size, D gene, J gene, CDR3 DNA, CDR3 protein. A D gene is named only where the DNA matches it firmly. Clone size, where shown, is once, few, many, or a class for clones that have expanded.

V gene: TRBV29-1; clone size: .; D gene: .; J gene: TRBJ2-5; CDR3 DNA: TGCAGCGTAGCTCCGAGGAGTCGAGAGACCCAGTACTTC; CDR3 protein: CSVAPRSRETQYF
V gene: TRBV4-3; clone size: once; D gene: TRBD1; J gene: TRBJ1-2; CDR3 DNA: TGCGCCAGCAGGAATTTGGGACAGGGGAAACTCCATGGCTACACCTTC; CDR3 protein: CASRNLGQGKLHGYTF
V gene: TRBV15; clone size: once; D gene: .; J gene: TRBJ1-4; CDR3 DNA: TGTGCCACCAGATCTACAGGGACTAATGAAAAACTGTTTTTT; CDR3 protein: CATRSTGTNEKLFF
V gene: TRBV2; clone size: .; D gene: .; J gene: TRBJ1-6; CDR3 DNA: TGTGCCAGCAGTGAACGGGGGGGGCGAGGTTCACCCCTCCACTTT; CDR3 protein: CASSERGGRGSPLHF
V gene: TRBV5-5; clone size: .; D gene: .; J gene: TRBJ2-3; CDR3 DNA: TGTGCCAGCAGCTTGTTAGTCCTACCTAGCACAGATACGCAGTATTTT; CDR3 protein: CASSLLVLPSTDTQYF
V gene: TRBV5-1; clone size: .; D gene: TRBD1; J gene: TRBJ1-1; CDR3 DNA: TGCGCCAGCAGCTTGGTCGGGACAGACACTGAAGCTTTCTTT; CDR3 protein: CASSLVGTDTEAFF
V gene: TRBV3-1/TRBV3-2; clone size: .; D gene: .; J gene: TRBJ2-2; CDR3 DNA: TGTGCCAGCAGCCAAGAAGCCGGTAGCGGGGAGCTGTTTTTT; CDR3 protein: CASSQEAGSGELFF
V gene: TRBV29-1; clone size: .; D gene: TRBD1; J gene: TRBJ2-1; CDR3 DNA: TGCAGCCTCGGGGACAGGGCGTCCTACAATGAGCAGTTCTTC; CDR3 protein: CSLGDRASYNEQFF
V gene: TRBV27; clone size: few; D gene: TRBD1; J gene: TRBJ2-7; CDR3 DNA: TGTGCCAGCAGTTTATCCTATCCGGGACAGGGCTACGAGCAGTACTTC; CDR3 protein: CASSLSYPGQGYEQYF
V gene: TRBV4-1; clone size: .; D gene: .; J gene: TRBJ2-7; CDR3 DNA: TGCGCCAGCAGCCAAGATCTAGGCTACGAGCAGTACTTC; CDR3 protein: CASSQDLGYEQYF
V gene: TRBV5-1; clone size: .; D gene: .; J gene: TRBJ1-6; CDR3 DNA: TGCGCCAGCAGCCCTGGGGGGGGCGCAAATAATTCACCCCTCCACTTT; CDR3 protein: CASSPGGGANNSPLHF
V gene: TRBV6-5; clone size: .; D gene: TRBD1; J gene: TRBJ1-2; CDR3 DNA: TGTGCCAGCAGTTCAGACAGGGTACAAGGCTACACCTTC; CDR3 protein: CASSSDRVQGYTF
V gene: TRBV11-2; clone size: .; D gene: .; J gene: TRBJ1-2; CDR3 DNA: TGTGCCAGCAGCTTGGATGTGACACCCGGTGGCTACACCTTC; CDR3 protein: CASSLDVTPGGYTF
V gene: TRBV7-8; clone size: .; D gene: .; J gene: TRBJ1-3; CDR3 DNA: TGTGCCAGCAGCTTACAGGTCTCTGGAAACACCATATATTTT; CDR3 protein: CASSLQVSGNTIYF
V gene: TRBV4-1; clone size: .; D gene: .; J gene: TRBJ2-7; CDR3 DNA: TGCGCCAGCAGCCAAAGGAGGGGGGGCGGCTACGAGCAGTACTTC; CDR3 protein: CASSQRRGGGYEQYF
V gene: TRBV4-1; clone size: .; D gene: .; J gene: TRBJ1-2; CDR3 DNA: TGCGCCAGCAGCCAAGACAGGTCTCGAGGCTACACCTTC; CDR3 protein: CASSQDRSRGYTF
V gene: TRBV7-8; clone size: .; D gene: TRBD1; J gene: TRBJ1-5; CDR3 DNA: TGTGCCAGCAGCTTGGGACAGGGAATGAGCAATCAGCCCCAGCATTTT; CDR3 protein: CASSLGQGMSNQPQHF
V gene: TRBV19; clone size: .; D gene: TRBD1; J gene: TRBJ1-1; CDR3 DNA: TGTGCCAGTACCACGGGACAGGGGGCAATGAACACTGAAGCTTTCTTT; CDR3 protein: CASTTGQGAMNTEAFF